This TCR beta chain was documented in a study of regulatory T cells in long-lasting Graves disease. Sequencing libraries for TCR beta were prepared with iRepertoire HTBI primers and Arm-PCR of CDR3 regions. TCRdb fed the multiplex PCR reads into MiXCR, producing one record per CDR3 protein. The top ten hold approximately 17% of the sample, which has 350,000 to 450,000 distinct CDR3 sequences, 10% to 15% seen once. The CDR3 totals 19 residues. The germline CDR1 and CDR2 sequences are KGHSH and LQKENI. Losses at the gene ends were 4 bases for V and 6 bases for J; bases not matched to a gene: 18. As to time point: newly diagnosed GD, antithyroid drugs for less than 3 months. With RNA extracted from PBMCs as input, the TCR library was made. This sample was also put to use in a study of T cells in Graves' hyperthyroidism and ophthalmopathy.

The rearrangement joins TRBV18 to TRBJ2-1; 10 bases fit TRBD1. The clonotype originates from a woman between 18 and 30 years old with Graves disease. This specimen consisted of peripheral blood mononuclear cells (PBMCs), obtained at new diagnosis, from a patient treated with antithyroid drugs. The CDR3 reads CASSLPGTGVIGDLNEQFF. CDR3 nucleotide sequence: TGTGCCAGCTCACTTCCTGGGACAGGGGTCATCGGGGACCTCAATGAGCAGTTCTTC.